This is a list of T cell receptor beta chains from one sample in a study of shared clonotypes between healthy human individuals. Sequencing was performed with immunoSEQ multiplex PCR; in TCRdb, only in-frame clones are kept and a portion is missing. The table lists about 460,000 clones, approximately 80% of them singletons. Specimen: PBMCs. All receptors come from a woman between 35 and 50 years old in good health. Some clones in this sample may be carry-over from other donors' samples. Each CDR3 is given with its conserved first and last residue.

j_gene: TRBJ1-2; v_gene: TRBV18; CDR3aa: CASSPRSTGAGNYGYTF
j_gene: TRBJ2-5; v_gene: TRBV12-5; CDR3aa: CASGAGTEEETQYF
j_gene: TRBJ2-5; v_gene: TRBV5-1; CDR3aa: CASSWEVQETQYF
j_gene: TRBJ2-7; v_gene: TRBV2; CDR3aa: CASSEGWPYEQYF
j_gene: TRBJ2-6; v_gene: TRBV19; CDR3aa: CASSGRESAGANVLTF
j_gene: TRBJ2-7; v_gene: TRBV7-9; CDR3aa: CASSPDRDEQYF
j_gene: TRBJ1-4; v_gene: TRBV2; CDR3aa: CADRLGSSRQGLATNEKLFF
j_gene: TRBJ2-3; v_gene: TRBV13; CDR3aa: CASSPTRNTDTQYF
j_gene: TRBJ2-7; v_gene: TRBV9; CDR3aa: CASSRTTDSGEQYF
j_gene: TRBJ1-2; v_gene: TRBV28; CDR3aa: CASRTGGGYGYTF
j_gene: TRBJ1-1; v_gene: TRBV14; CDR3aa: CASSHTGGATEAFF
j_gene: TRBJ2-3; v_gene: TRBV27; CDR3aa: CASSRPGAGSTDTQYF
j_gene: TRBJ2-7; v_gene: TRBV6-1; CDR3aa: CASSEAGQHYEQYF
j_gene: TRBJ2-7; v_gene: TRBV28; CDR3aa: CASSRPDSPPYEQYF
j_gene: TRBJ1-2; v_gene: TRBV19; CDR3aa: CASRQQGTGYGYTF
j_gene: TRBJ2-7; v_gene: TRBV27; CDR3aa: CASSLLIPGQGIYEQYF
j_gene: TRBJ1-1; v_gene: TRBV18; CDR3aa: CASSPGTGTMNTEAFF
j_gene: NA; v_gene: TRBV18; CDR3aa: CASSGGQETQYF
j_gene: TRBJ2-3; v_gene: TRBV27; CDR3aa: CASSSQSWDTQYF
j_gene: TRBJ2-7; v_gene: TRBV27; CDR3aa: CASSPTRTLYEQYF
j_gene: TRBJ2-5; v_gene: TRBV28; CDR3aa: CASGATGGIRETQYF
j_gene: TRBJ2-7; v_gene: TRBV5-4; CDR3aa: CASSSKAAGSYEQYF
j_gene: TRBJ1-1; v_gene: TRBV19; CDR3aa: CASSTPGLSTEAFF
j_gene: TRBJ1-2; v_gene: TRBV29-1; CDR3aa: CSVGTANYGYTF
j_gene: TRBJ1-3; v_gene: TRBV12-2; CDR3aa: CASRLDPRDSGNTIYF
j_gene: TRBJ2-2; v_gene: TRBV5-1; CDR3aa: CASSKRTEGTGELFF
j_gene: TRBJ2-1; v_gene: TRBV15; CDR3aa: CATRGTGLNEQFF
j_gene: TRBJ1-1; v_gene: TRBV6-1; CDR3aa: CASLQFNTEAFF
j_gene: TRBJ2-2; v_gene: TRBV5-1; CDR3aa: CASSPGLAGTGELFF
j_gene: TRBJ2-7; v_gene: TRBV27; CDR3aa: CASSHSGVPYEQYF
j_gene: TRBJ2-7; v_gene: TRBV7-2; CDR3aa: CASSPSGSGYEQYF
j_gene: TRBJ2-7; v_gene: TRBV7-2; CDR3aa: CASSLAGQGAYEQYF
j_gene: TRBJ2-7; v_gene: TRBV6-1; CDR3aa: CASSVDRVGSYEQYF
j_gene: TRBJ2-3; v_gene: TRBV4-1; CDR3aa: CASSPTDLGNQDTQYF
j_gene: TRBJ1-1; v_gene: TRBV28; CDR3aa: CASSPGTAMNTEAFF
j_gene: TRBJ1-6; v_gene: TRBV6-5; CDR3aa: CASSRDGNNSPLHF
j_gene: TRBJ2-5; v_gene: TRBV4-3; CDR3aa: CASSQVASGKETQYF
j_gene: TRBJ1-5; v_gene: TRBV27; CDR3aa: CASSSRRDQPQHF
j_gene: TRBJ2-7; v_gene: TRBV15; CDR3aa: CATSRGGALSSYEQYF
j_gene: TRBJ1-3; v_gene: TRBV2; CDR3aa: CASKGSGNTIYF
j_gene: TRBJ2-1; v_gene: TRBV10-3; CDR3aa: CAISEGGAGFF
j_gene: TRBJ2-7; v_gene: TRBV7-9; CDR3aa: CASRGISYEQYF
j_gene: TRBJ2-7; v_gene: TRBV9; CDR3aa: CASSEGLVHEQYF
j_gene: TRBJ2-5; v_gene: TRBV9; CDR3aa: CASSVEFEETQYF
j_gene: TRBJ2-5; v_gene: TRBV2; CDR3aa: CASSEVRVEETQYF
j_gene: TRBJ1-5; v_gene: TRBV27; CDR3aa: CASSLGDGNQPQHF
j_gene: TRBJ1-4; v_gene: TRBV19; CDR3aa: CASTRRDTHEKLFF
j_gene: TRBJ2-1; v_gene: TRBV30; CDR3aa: CAWSVVPREFTYNEQFF
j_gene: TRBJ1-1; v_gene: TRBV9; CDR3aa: CASSAHKNTEAFF
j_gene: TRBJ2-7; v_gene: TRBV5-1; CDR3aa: CASSATGARPSYEQYF
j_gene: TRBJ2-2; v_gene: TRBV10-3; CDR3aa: CATGGLLTTGELFF
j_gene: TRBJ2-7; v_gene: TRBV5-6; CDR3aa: CASSLAHRLGFYEQYF
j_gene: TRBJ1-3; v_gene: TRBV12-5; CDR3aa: CASGFNGGNSGNTIYF
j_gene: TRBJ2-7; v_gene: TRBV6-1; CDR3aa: CASGTVEIDEQYF
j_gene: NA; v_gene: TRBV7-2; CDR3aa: CATRKSGGPSYEQYF
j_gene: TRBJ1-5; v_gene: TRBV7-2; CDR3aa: CASSLVGGGNQPQHF
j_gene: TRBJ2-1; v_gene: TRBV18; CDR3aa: CASSRGTLGNEQFF